Sequencing of this TCR beta chain was carried out in a study of T cell repertoires in aging, cancer and after chemotherapy. Overall study context: Donors were grouped into six age bands spanning 30 or younger through 70 or older.

Findings and limits, study-wide: Untreated cancer patients had significantly lower blood TCR diversity than age-matched healthy donors.

Rearranged V-D-J TRB sequences were amplified with a mixed TRB-A/B primer pool. MiXCR, run by TCRdb on the multiplex PCR reads, gives a single entry per CDR3 protein. Here the sample spans 2,500 to 3,500 distinct CDR3 sequences, 22% being singletons. The template was genomic DNA from peripheral blood, not RNA. In the case of this clonotype: Its specificity is unknown.

The material sequenced was blood. The sequence came from a human donor with a solid tumor.

The CDR3 DNA reads as TGCGCCAGCAGCCAAGATAGATGGTCGTCACCCCTCCACTTT. It specifies CASSQDRWSSPLHF. The V and J genes are TRBV4-3 and TRBJ1-6, with D unclear. Germline V gene sequence: CDR1 LGHNA, CDR2 YSLEER. CDR3 length: 14 residues. V was trimmed by 0 bases and J by 10 bases, leaving 10 bases between them.